The clone carrying this T cell receptor beta chain was counted only a few times. Antigen unknown. The CDR3 length is 14 residues. This sample stems from a study of T cell responses to AZD1222 COVID-19 vaccine. Overall study results and limits: Spike was spanned by vaccine-associated CD4 TCRs, which were dominant at 160-218 and 743-854. Most donors were white British and more were female, and clonal diversity was possibly underestimated. Baseline seropositivity occurred in only a handful of AZD1222 recipients.

Method: immunoSEQ multiplex PCR; TCRdb's copy keeps in-frame clones and lacks some. Altogether some 140,000 clones are present, roughly nine tenths being singletons, with the ten largest covering 4.5% to 6%. This receptor was taken from an adult in good health. This sample comprised peripheral blood, obtained on day 0 of MenACWY control vaccination. The V gene is TRBV21-1, the J gene TRBJ1-1; the DNA was not used to check the table's D call, TRBD1. TRBV21-1 corresponds to a pseudogene. CDR3: CASSSWTANTEAFF. CDR3 sequence (DNA): TGTGCCAGCAGCAGCTGGACAGCGAACACTGAAGCTTTCTTT.